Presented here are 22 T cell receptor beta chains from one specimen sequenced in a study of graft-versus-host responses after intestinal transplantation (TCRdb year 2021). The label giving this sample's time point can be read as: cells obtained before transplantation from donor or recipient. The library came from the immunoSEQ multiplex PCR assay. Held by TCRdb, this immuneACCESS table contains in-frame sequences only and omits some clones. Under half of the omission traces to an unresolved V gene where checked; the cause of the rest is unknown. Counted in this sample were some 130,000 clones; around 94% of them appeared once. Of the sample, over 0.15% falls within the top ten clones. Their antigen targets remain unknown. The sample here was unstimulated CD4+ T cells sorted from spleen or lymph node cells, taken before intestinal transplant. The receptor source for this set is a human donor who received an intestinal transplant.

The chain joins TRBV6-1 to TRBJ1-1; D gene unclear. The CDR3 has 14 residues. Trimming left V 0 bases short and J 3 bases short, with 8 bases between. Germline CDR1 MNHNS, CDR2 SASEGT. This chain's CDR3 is CASSEAFFDTEAFF. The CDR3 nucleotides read TGTGCCAGCAGTGAAGCGTTTTTTGACACTGAAGCTTTCTTT.

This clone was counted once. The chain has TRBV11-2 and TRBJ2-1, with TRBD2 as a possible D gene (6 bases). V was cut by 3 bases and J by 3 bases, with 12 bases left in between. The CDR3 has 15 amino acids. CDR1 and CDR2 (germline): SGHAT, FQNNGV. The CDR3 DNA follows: TGTGCCAGCAGCTTGGAGGGGCCCTTCTACAATGAGCAGTTCTTC. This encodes CASSLEGPFYNEQFF. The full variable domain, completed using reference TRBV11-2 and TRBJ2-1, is EAGVAQSPRYKIIEKRQSVAFWCNPISGHATLYWYQQILGQGPKLLIQFQNNGVVDDSQLPKDRFSAERLKGVDSTLKIQPAKLEDSAVYLCASSLEGPFYNEQFFGPGTRLTVL.

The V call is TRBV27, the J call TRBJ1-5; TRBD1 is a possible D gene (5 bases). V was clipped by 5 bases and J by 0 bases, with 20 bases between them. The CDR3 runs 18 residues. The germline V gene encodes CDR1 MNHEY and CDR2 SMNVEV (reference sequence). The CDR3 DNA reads TGTGCCAGCAGTCCCTCGGGGGGAAACTTAAATAGCAATCAGCCCCAGCATTTT. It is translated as CASSPSGGNLNSNQPQHF.

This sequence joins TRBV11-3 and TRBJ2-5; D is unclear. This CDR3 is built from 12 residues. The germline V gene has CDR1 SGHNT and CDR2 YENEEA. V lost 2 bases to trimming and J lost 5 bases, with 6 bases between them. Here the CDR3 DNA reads TGTGCCAGCAGCTTATTGGCGGAGACCCAGTACTTC. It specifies CASSLLAETQYF.

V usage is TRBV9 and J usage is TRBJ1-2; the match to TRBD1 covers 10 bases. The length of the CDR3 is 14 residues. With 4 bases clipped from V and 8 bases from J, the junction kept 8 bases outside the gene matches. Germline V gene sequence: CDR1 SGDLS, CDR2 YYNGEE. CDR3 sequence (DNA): TGTGCCAGCAGCTTAACCGGGACAGGGGTCGGCTACACCTTC. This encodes CASSLTGTGVGYTF.

CDR3 sequence reads: CASSLGAGRTQYF. The DNA for the CDR3 is TGTGCCAGCAGCTTAGGAGCGGGGAGAACGCAGTATTTT. The rearrangement uses TRBV7-6 and TRBJ2-3; the match to TRBD2 covers 7 bases. CDR1 and CDR2 from the germline V gene are SGHVS and FNYEAQ. This CDR3 is 13 amino acids long. The ends lost 1 base at V and 9 bases at J; junction bases unmatched: 4.

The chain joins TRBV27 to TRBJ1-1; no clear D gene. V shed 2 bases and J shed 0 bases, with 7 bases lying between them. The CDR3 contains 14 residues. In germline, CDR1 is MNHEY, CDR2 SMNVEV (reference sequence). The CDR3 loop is CASSLQAVNTEAFF. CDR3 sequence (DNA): TGTGCCAGCAGTTTACAGGCAGTGAACACTGAAGCTTTCTTT.

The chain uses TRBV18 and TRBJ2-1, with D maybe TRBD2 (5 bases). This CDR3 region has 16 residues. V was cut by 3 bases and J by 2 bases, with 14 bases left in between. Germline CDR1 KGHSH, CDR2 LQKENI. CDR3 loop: CASSPPGFGPYNEQFF. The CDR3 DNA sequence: TGTGCCAGCTCACCCCCGGGGTTTGGGCCCTACAATGAGCAGTTCTTC.

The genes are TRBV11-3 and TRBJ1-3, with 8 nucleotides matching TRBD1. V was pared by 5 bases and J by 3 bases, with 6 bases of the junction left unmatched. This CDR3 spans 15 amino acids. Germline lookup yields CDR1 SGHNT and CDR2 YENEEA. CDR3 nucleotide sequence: TGTGCCAGCAGCCTTCAGGGGGCTCTTGGAAACACCATATATTTT. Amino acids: CASSLQGALGNTIYF.

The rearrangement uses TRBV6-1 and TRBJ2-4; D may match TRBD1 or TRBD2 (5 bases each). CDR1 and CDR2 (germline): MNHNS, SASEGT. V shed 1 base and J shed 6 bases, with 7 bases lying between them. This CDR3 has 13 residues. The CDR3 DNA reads TGTGCCAGCAGTGAAGATGGGGGAAACATTCAGTACTTC. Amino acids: CASSEDGGNIQYF.

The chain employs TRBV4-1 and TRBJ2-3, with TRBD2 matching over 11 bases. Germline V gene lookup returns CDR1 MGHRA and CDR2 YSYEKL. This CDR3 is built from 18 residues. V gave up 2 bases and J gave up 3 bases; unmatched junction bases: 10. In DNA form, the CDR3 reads TGCGCCAGCAGCCAATATTCTTCCGGGACTAGCGGTACAGATACGCAGTATTTT. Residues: CASSQYSSGTSGTDTQYF.

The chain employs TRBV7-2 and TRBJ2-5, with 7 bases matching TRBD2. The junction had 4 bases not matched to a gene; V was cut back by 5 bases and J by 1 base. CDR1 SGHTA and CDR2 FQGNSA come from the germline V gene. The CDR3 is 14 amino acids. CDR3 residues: CASSAQRGQETQYF. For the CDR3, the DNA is TGTGCCAGCAGCGCGCAGCGGGGCCAAGAGACCCAGTACTTC.

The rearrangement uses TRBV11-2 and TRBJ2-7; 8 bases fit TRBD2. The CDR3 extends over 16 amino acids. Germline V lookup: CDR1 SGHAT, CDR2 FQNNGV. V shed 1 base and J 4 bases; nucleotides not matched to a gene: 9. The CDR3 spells CASSLGVSGGGYEQYF. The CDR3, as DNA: TGTGCCAGCAGCTTAGGAGTATCGGGCGGGGGGTACGAGCAGTACTTC.

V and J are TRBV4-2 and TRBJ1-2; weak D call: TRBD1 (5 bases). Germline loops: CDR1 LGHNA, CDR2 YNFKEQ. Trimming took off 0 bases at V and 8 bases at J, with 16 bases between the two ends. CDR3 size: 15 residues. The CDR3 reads CASSQDKGQVKGYTF. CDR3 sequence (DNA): TGTGCCAGCAGCCAAGATAAAGGACAAGTTAAGGGCTACACCTTC.

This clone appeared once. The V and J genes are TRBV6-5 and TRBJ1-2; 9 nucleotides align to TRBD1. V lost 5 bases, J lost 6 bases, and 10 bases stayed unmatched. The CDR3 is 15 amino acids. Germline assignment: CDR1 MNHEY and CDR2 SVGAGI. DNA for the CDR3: TGTGCCAGCAGTCCGGGACAGGGAGTTGGAAATGGCTACACCTTC. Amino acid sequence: CASSPGQGVGNGYTF.

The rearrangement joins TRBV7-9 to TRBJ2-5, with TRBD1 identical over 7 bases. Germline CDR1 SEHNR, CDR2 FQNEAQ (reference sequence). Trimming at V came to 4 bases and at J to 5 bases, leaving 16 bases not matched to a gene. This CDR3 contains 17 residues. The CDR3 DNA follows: TGTGCCAGCAGCTACGTCCCGGACAGGTCAGGAAGGGAGACCCAGTACTTC. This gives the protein CASSYVPDRSGRETQYF.

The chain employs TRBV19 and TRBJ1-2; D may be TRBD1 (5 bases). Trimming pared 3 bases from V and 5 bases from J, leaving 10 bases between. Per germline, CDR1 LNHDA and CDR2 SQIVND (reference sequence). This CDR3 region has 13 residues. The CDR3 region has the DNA TGTGCCAGTAGTATTCAGGCAGGGTATGGCTACACCTTC. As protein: CASSIQAGYGYTF.

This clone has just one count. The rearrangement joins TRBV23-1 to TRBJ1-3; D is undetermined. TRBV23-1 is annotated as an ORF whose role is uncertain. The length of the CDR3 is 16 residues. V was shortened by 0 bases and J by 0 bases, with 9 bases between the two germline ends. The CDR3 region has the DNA TGCGCCAGCAGTCAATCTGACACTTACTCTGGAAACACCATATATTTT. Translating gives CASSQSDTYSGNTIYF.

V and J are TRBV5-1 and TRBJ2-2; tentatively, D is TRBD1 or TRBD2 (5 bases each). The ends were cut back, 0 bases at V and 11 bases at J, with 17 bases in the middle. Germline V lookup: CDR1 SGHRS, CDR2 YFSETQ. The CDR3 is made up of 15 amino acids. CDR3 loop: CASSLVGTAHRELFF. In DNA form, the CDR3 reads TGCGCCAGCAGCTTGGTCGGGACGGCTCACCGTGAGCTGTTTTTT.

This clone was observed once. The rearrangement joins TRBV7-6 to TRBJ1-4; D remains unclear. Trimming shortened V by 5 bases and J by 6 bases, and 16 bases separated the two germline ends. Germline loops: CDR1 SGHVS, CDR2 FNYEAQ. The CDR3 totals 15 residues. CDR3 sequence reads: CASSPRVGKDEKLFF. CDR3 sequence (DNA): TGTGCCAGCAGCCCCCGAGTCGGGAAGGATGAAAAACTGTTTTTT.

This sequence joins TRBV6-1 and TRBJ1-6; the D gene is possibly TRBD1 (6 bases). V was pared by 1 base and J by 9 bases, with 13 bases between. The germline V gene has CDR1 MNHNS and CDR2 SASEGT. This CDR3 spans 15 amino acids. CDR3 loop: CASSEVLGAISPLHF. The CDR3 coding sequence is TGTGCCAGCAGTGAAGTTCTGGGGGCGATTTCACCCCTCCACTTT.

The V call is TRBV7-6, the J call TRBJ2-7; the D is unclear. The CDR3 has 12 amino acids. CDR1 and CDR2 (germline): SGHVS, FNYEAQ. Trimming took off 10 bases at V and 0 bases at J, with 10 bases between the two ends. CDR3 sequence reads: CATGESSYEQYF. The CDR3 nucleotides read TGTGCCACAGGCGAGTCCTCCTACGAGCAGTACTTC.